This entry describes one T cell receptor (beta chain). The antigen is undetermined. This sample stems from a study of Ad26.COV2.S vaccination and SARS-CoV-2 variants. Study-level information: Within the COV1001 Ad26.COV2.S trial arm, the donor was enrolled. Into the muscle, Ad26.COV2.S was dosed once or twice, 56 days apart.

Study-level results: It was reported that spike-specific CD8+ and CD4+ T cell responses were substantially broad after vaccination.

Treatment reported: over 15 received Ad26.COV2.S at low or high dose, single or two shots; about 5 received placebo; per-sample allocation not given. Following the first vaccine or placebo injection, samples were taken on day 63. Repertoires were generated with immunoSEQ multiplex PCR, while TCRdb's copy carries only in-frame clones and drops some. Of some 300,000 clones listed, 85% are singletons. There are 16 residues in the CDR3. Trimming removed 3 bases at V and 0 bases at J, with 9 bases between. Germline loops: CDR1 MNHEY, CDR2 SMNVEV (reference sequence). V and J are TRBV27 and TRBJ2-6; either TRBD1 or TRBD2 may supply D (5 bases each). This sequence was found in a person between 18 and 60 years old who received the Ad26.COV2.S COVID-19 vaccine or a placebo. Sequencing was performed on peripheral blood, taken in a trial of Ad26.COV2.S vaccine versus placebo. CDR3 residues: CASSLPGSSGANVLTF. For the CDR3, the DNA is TGTGCCAGCAGTTTGCCAGGGAGCTCTGGGGCCAACGTCCTGACTTTC. The full variable domain, rest sourced from reference TRBV27 and TRBJ2-6, is EAQVTQNPRYLITVTGKKLTVTCSQNMNHEYMSWYRQDPGLGLRQIYYSMNVEVTDKGDVPEGYKVSRKEKRNFPLILESPSPNQTSLYFCASSLPGSSGANVLTFGAGSRLTVL.